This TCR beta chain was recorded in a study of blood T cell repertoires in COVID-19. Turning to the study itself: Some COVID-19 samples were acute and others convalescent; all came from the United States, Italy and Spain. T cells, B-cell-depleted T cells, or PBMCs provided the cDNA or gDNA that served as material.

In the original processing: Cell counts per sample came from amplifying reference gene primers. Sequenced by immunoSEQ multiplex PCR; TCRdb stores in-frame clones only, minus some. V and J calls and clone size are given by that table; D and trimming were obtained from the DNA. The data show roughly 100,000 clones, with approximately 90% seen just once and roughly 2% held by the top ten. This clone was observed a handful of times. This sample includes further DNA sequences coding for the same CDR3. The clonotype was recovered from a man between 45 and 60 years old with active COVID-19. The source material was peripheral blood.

The CDR3: CASSPSGGALNEQFF. The CDR3 nucleotides read TGTGCCAGCAGCCCTAGCGGGGGGGCCCTGAATGAGCAGTTCTTC. This chain connects TRBV13 to TRBJ2-1; 12 nucleotides line up with TRBD2. Trimming cost V 5 bases and J 7 bases; bases outside gene matches: 6. CDR3 length equals 15 residues. Germline-derived CDR1 and CDR2 are PRHDT and FYEKMQ (reference sequence).